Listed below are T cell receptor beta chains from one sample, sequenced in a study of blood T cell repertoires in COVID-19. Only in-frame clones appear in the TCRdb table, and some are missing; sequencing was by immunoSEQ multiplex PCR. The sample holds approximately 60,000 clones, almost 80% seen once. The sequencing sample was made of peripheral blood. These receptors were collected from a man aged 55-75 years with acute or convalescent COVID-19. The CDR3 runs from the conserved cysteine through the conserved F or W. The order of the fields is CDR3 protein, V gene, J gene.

CATSEGSGEGTEAFF	TRBV24-1	TRBJ1-1
CASSLRTGETVAFF	TRBV5-5	TRBJ1-1
CASSLFSGEDNEQFF	TRBV5-1	TRBJ2-1
CASSLSPGAGGTDQETQYF	TRBV5-1	TRBJ2-5
CASSSGTSGYNEQFF	TRBV5-4	TRBJ2-1
CASRDSGGTYNEQFF	TRBV10-3	TRBJ2-1
CASSRTGPNSPLHF	TRBV2	TRBJ1-6
CASSIRAQETQYF	TRBV2	TRBJ2-5
CASSPGRGIYGYTF	TRBV5-5	TRBJ1-2
CASSPAGGIRTEAFF	TRBV18	TRBJ1-1
CATSRIGDSEAFF	TRBV15	TRBJ1-1
CASSAPQGWSGELFF	TRBV9	TRBJ2-2
CASSHIGTGGGYNEQFF	TRBV4-1	TRBJ2-1
CASSVERLSSGNTIYF	TRBV9	TRBJ1-3
CASSLANRGIQETQYF	TRBV5-1	TRBJ2-5
CASSLNQGFTYNEQFF	TRBV5-6	TRBJ2-1
CASSIGQGYTF	TRBV19	TRBJ1-2
CASSPLPQGGKLFF	TRBV27	TRBJ1-4
CASSPRQGAPNGYTF	TRBV6-5	TRBJ1-2
CASSQPPGVPVNEQFF	TRBV4-1	TRBJ2-1
CSVGQGIYEQYF	TRBV29-1	TRBJ2-7
CASSVSDSSQEQYF	TRBV9	TRBJ2-7
CASSQVGQLNTEAFF	TRBV4-1	TRBJ1-1
CASSLDQILTATTNEKLFF	TRBV11-2	TRBJ1-4
CASSEHWTGYGGYTF	TRBV6-1	TRBJ1-2
CASSLDRPNEKLFF	TRBV5-1	TRBJ1-4
CASSPGTGSGKLFF	TRBV6-5	TRBJ1-4
CASSLAWGGGELFF	TRBV7-2	TRBJ2-2
CASSPGLAGDNEQFF	TRBV18	TRBJ2-1
CASSLAGISNQPQHF	TRBV28	TRBJ1-5
CASSLSTNTEAFF	TRBV5-1	TRBJ1-1
CASSNAELTGSDYGYTF	TRBV5-1	TRBJ1-2
CASSLGLNYEQCF	TRBV13	TRBJ2-7
CASSYNRGPEAFF	TRBV13	TRBJ1-1
CASSLGLLSEKLFF	TRBV11-2	TRBJ1-4
CASSPGRGGGTDTQYF	TRBV7-8	TRBJ2-3
CASSLEQGVSEQYF	TRBV5-1	TRBJ2-7
CASSLTGLNTEAFF	TRBV7-3	TRBJ1-1
CASSLVEGQIYEQYF	TRBV7-6	TRBJ2-7
CSVDIQFSDTQYF	TRBV29-1	TRBJ2-3